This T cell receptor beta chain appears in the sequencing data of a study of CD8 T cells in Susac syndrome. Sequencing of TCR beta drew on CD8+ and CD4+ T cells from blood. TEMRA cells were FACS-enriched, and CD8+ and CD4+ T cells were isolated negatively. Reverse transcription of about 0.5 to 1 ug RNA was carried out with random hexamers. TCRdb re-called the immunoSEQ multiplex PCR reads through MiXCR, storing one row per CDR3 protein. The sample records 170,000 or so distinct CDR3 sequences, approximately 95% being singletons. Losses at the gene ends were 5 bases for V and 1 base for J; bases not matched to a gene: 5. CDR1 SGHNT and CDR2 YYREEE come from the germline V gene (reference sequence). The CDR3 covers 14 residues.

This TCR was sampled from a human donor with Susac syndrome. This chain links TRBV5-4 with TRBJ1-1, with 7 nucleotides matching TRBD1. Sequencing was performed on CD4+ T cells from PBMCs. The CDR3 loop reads CASSQDRRNTEAFF. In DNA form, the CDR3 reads TGTGCCAGCAGTCAGGACAGGAGGAACACTGAAGCTTTCTTT.